This T cell receptor beta chain stems from a study of shared clonotypes between healthy human individuals. Study conclusions and caveats: The researchers took only blood, and tissue repertoires probably look different.

Looked up from germline, CDR1 is MDHEN and CDR2 is SYDVKM. The CDR3 is made up of 12 amino acids. Trimming stripped 4 bases from V and 4 bases from J, with 7 bases between. This clone was seen only once. The antigen is undetermined. In the study's own analysis: Filtering differed because ImmunoSEQ produced junction-only sequences that carried no quality scores. Sequencing was performed with immunoSEQ multiplex PCR; in TCRdb, only in-frame clones are kept and a portion is missing. Clone size and V and J calls were adopted from that table, with D and trimming inferred from the DNA. The sample carries about 2.3 million clones, 90% to 95% recorded once.

This sequence was found in a man between 18 and 35 years old in good health. Some clones in this sample may be carry-over from other donors' samples. The source material was naive CD4+ T cells from PBMCs. Stated subset: CD45RA+ positively selected. The rearrangement uses TRBV28 and TRBJ2-5, with a tentative D call TRBD2 (6 bases). The CDR3 coding sequence is TGTGCCAGCAGTTCGGAGGGAGAGACCCAGTACTTC. Amino acids: CASSSEGETQYF.